The 32 T cell receptor beta chains in this list originate from one sample, sequenced in a study of regulatory T cells in long-lasting Graves disease. The time point: newly diagnosed GD, antithyroid drugs for less than 3 months. Construction of the TCR library relied on RNA isolated from PBMCs. According to the study, TCR beta libraries were built with iRepertoire HTBI primers and CDR3-region Arm-PCR. TCRdb processed the multiplex PCR reads anew with MiXCR; each CDR3 protein has one entry. The sample holds 530,000 or so distinct CDR3 sequences; roughly 16% are singletons and the top ten take more than 10%. The same data also contributed to another study, on T cells in Graves' hyperthyroidism and ophthalmopathy.

The sample was peripheral blood mononuclear cells (PBMCs), taken at new diagnosis, from a patient treated with antithyroid drugs. The receptors come from a man aged 18 to 30 with Graves disease.

This sequence joins TRBV30 and TRBJ2-1; 13 nucleotides agree with TRBD2. Unmatched junction bases numbered 4, after V lost 1 base and J lost 7 bases. Germline loops: CDR1 GTSNPN, CDR2 SVGIG (reference sequence). This CDR3 is 15 amino acids long. As DNA, the CDR3 is TGTGCCTGGAGTGGGGGACTAGCGGGAAGTAATGAGCAGTTCTTC. Translation: CAWSGGLAGSNEQFF.

This clonotype appeared many times. CDR3 sequence reads: CASSRASGDYEQYF. The CDR3 region has the DNA TGTGCCAGCAGCCGCGCTAGCGGGGACTACGAGCAGTACTTC. The chain has TRBV3-1 and TRBJ2-7, with 9 bases identical to TRBD2. The ends lost 4 bases at V and 3 bases at J; junction bases unmatched: 4. Germline V gene data show CDR1 as LGHDT and CDR2 as YNNKEL (reference sequence). The CDR3 has 14 residues.

The table lists this clonotype with many counts. This rearrangement joins TRBV7-9 to TRBJ2-7, with D possibly being TRBD1 or TRBD2 (5 bases each). Per germline, CDR1 SEHNR and CDR2 FQNEAQ (reference sequence). The CDR3 spans 15 residues. Deletions cut 2 bases from V and 2 bases from J, with 13 bases between. CDR3 sequence reads: CASSLTTGRPYEQYF. DNA for the CDR3: TGTGCCAGCAGCTTAACTACGGGACGGCCCTACGAGCAGTACTTC.

With respect to this clonotype: One junction end disagrees with the germline gene, perhaps due to a read error. This chain joins TRBV12-3 or TRBV12-4 and TRBJ2-7, with a weak D call TRBD1 (6 bases). The CDR3 is 15 residues long. The CDR3 DNA reads TGTGCCAGCAGTCTAGCCGGGACACCCTCCTACGAGCAGTACTTC. Its translation: CASSLAGTPSYEQYF.

This clonotype has only a few counts. This sequence joins TRBV20-1 and TRBJ1-5; D uncertain. The CDR3 is 12 residues long. The germline V and J ends were trimmed by 1 base and 4 bases, with 5 bases remaining between them. Germline V CDR1 and CDR2: DFQATT, SNEGSKA (reference sequence). The CDR3 DNA reads TGCAGTGCTAGAGTCAGAAATCAGCCCCAGCATTTT. It codes for CSARVRNQPQHF.

This clonotype was detected only a few times. This chain joins TRBV15 and TRBJ2-7; D is uncertain. Trimming shortened V by 1 base and J by 2 bases, and 9 bases separated the two germline ends. CDR1 LNHNV and CDR2 YYDKDF come from the germline V gene (reference sequence). CDR3 length: 14 residues. Here the CDR3 reads CATSRGGRTYEQYF. The CDR3 DNA follows: TGTGCCACCAGCAGAGGTGGCCGGACCTACGAGCAGTACTTC. The full variable domain, with the rest looked up from reference TRBV15 and TRBJ2-7, is DAMVIQNPRYQVTQFGKPVTLSCSQTLNHNVMYWYQQKSSQAPKLLFHYYDKDFNNEADTPDNFQSRRPNTSFCFLDIRSPGLGDTAMYLCATSRGGRTYEQYFGPGTRLTVT.

This clonotype was recorded a few times. The chain recombines TRBV25-1 with TRBJ2-5, with a weak D call TRBD1 (6 bases). CDR3 length: 15 residues. The V and J ends lost 7 bases and 5 bases respectively, with 20 bases between them. Germline CDR1 and CDR2: MGHDK and SYGVNS. CDR3 region: CASTMGTHPGETQYF. The CDR3 DNA reads as TGTGCCAGCACCATGGGGACACACCCAGGGGAGACCCAGTACTTC.

The chain links TRBV28 to TRBJ1-1, with D possibly matching TRBD1 (5 bases). Germline lookup yields CDR1 MDHEN and CDR2 SYDVKM. This CDR3 comprises 16 residues. V gave up 6 bases and J gave up 4 bases, with 21 bases separating them. The CDR3 DNA follows: TGTGCCAGCAGCTCCCCCGACAGAGAAGGGAGCACTGAAGCTTTCTTT. Encoded protein: CASSSPDREGSTEAFF.

This clonotype was found many times. V gene TRBV5-1 combines with J gene TRBJ2-7; 11 positions agree with TRBD2. The V gene's germline CDR1 is SGHRS and CDR2 YFSETQ. The J segment lost 6 bases and the V segment lost 4 bases, leaving 15 bases of the junction unmatched. The CDR3 loop spans 17 amino acids. The DNA for the CDR3 is TGCGCCAGCAGCCTGGGCTTTGCGACTAGCGGGAAGCTCGAGCAGTACTTC. The encoded protein is CASSLGFATSGKLEQYF. Based on the CDR3 plus reference TRBV5-1 and TRBJ2-7, the full variable domain is KAGVTQTPRYLIKTRGQQVTLSCSPISGHRSVSWYQQTPGQGLQFLFEYFSETQRNKGNFPGRFSGRQFSNSRSEMNVSTLELGDSALYLCASSLGFATSGKLEQYFGPGTRLTVT.

In the case of this clonotype: Since a much larger clone is just one base distant, this may be a read error. The chain employs TRBV12-3 or TRBV12-4 and TRBJ2-3; unclear D gene. CDR3 length equals 13 residues. V lost 4 bases to trimming and J lost 2 bases, with 7 bases between them. The CDR3 loop reads CASSWGITDTQYF. The DNA for the CDR3 is TGTGCCAGCAGTTGGGGTATCACAGATACGCAGTATTTT.

This clonotype occurred a few times. The V and J genes are TRBV27 and TRBJ1-4; D is possibly TRBD1 (6 bases). V lost 3 bases, J lost 8 bases, and 13 bases lay in between. The CDR3 has 14 residues. Germline CDR1 and CDR2: MNHEY and SMNVEV (reference sequence). The CDR3 loop is CASSFGGRGEKLFF. The CDR3 DNA reads TGTGCCAGCAGTTTCGGGGGCAGGGGAGAAAAACTGTTTTTT. Supplemented by reference TRBV27 and TRBJ1-4, the full variable domain reads EAQVTQNPRYLITVTGKKLTVTCSQNMNHEYMSWYRQDPGLGLRQIYYSMNVEVTDKGDVPEGYKVSRKEKRNFPLILESPSPNQTSLYFCASSFGGRGEKLFFGSGTQLSVL.

This clonotype turned up a few times. J is TRBJ1-2 and V is TRBV18; 7 bases are shared with TRBD1. This CDR3 has 13 amino acids. The germline CDR1 and CDR2 sequences are KGHSH and LQKENI. The V gene end was trimmed by 1 base and the J gene end by 8 bases; junction bases not matched to a gene: 4. The CDR3 protein is CASSPQGAGGYTF. CDR3 DNA sequence: TGTGCCAGCTCACCACAGGGGGCCGGCGGCTACACCTTC.

This clonotype was detected a few times. The V and J genes are TRBV6-1 and TRBJ2-2; 9 bases fit TRBD1. V dropped 11 bases and J dropped 3; count of bases not matched to a gene: 7. This CDR3 has 14 amino acids. Per the germline V gene, CDR1 is MNHNS and CDR2 is SASEGT. CDR3 sequence: CAGVRQGDTGELFF. The CDR3 bases are TGTGCCGGGGTCAGACAGGGGGACACCGGGGAGCTGTTTTTT.

The chain has TRBV28 and TRBJ2-3, with 14 bases matching TRBD2. Germline values: CDR1 MDHEN, CDR2 SYDVKM. The CDR3 contains 19 residues. The V segment lost 5 bases and the J segment 1 base; nucleotides outside the gene matches: 11. The CDR3 DNA reads TGTGCCAGCAGTCCCCTGACTAGCGGGAGGGCCTACGGCACAGATACGCAGTATTTT. Translation gives CASSPLTSGRAYGTDTQYF.

This clonotype has just a few counts. The rearrangement joins TRBV9 to TRBJ1-1, with D possibly TRBD1 on 5 matching bases. This CDR3 is built from 14 residues. CDR1 is SGDLS, CDR2 YYNGEE, per germline. The V end lost 1 base, the J end lost 0 bases, and 7 bases lay between the germline ends. CDR3 bases: TGTGCCAGCAGCGTAAGGGGCATGAACACTGAAGCTTTCTTT. Its protein product is CASSVRGMNTEAFF.

This clonotype was picked up a small number of times. Given a much more abundant clone one base away, this may be a read error. The chain is built from TRBV3-1 and TRBJ2-1, with TRBD1 matching 7 bases. The junction had 15 bases not matched to a gene; V was cut back by 3 bases and J by 10 bases. The CDR3 loop spans 16 amino acids. The germline V gene has CDR1 LGHDT and CDR2 YNNKEL (reference sequence). The CDR3 region is CASSQKASTGRREQFF. The CDR3 bases are TGTGCCAGCAGCCAGAAGGCCTCGACAGGGCGGCGGGAGCAGTTCTTC.

This clonotype was observed many times. The rearrangement uses TRBV30 and TRBJ1-5, with 9 bases identical to TRBD1. This CDR3 has 14 residues. Germline trimming cut 4 bases from V and 2 bases from J; bases unmatched to any gene: 3. In germline, CDR1 is GTSNPN, CDR2 SVGIG (reference sequence). The CDR3 coding sequence is TGTGCCTGGACGGGACAGGGAGGCAATCAGCCCCAGCATTTT. Its translation is CAWTGQGGNQPQHF.

As concerns this clonotype: One end of the junction fails to match germline, which may point to a read error. The chain carries TRBV6-2 or TRBV6-3 and TRBJ2-5; D possibly corresponds to TRBD1 (5 bases). The CDR3 runs to 15 residues. CDR1 and CDR2 (germline): MNHEY, SVGEGT. CDR3 in amino acids: CASSYGSRDAETQCF. The CDR3 nucleotides read TGTGCCAGCAGTTACGGAAGCAGGGATGCGGAGACCCAGTGCTTC.

The rearrangement uses TRBV7-6 and TRBJ2-3; TRBD2 matches at 8 bases. This CDR3 is 17 amino acids long. Trimming at V came to 5 bases and at J to 1 base, leaving 11 bases not matched to a gene. Germline V gene sequence: CDR1 SGHVS, CDR2 FNYEAQ. In DNA, the CDR3 is TGTGCCAGCAGCGCTAGCGGGCCTTCAAGAGGCACAGATACGCAGTATTTT. Translated: CASSASGPSRGTDTQYF. The variable domain in full, completed from reference TRBV7-6 and TRBJ2-3, reads GAGVSQSPRYKVTKRGQDVALRCDPISGHVSLYWYRQALGQGPEFLTYFNYEAQQDKSGLPNDRFSAERPEGSISTLTIQRTEQRDSAMYRCASSASGPSRGTDTQYFGPGTRLTVL.

The gene calls are TRBV12-3 or TRBV12-4 and TRBJ1-6, with TRBD1 as a possible D gene (6 bases). The CDR3 spans 16 residues. Trimming stripped 5 bases from V and 7 bases from J, with 18 bases between. For the CDR3, the DNA is TGTGCCAGCAGTCGGGGGGCGGGGGGTCCGAATTCACCCCTCCACTTT. This encodes CASSRGAGGPNSPLHF.

This clonotype was found a few times. The chain joins TRBV12-5 to TRBJ2-1; possible D gene TRBD2, 6 bases. Germline CDR1 reads LGHNT; CDR2 reads FRNRAP. CDR3 size: 19 residues. Trimming removed 1 base from V and 6 bases from J, with 25 bases in between. The CDR3 is CASGLGDSTEKSDTNEQFF. The DNA of the CDR3 is TGTGCTAGTGGTTTGGGGGACTCGACGGAAAAGTCGGACACCAATGAGCAGTTCTTC.

This clonotype was detected ten times or more. The chain uses TRBV7-9 and TRBJ2-1, with TRBD1 matching over 8 bases. Germline V CDR1 and CDR2: SEHNR, FQNEAQ (reference sequence). The trim removed 6 bases at V and 0 bases at J, leaving 4 bases unmatched. The CDR3 totals 15 residues. CDR3 bases: TGTGCCAGCAGGGCAGGGGGCAGCTCCTACAATGAGCAGTTCTTC. Protein: CASRAGGSSYNEQFF.

This clonotype was seen a handful of times. The rearrangement links TRBV20-1 to TRBJ2-7; TRBD2 matches at 10 bases. The trim removed 4 bases at V and 6 bases at J, leaving 0 bases unmatched. The V gene's germline CDR1 is DFQATT and CDR2 SNEGSKA (reference sequence). The CDR3 loop spans 11 amino acids. The CDR3 is CSATSGGEQYF. The CDR3 DNA reads TGCAGTGCTACTAGCGGGGGCGAGCAGTACTTC.

This clonotype has just a few counts. The chain couples TRBV13 to TRBJ1-1, with 8 bases that match TRBD1. This CDR3 is built from 13 residues. V was clipped by 5 bases and J by 10 bases; unmatched bases: 9. Germline V lookup: CDR1 PRHDT, CDR2 FYEKMQ (reference sequence). CDR3 in amino acids: CASSLTGGGGAFF. CDR3 DNA: TGTGCCAGCAGCCTTACAGGGGGTGGGGGAGCTTTCTTT.

This clonotype was picked up many times. The V gene is TRBV12-3 or TRBV12-4, the J gene TRBJ1-1; 7 nucleotides line up with TRBD1. V was clipped by 7 bases and J by 2 bases; unmatched bases: 10. The length of the CDR3 is 15 residues. CDR3 region: CASMNNRGGNTEAFF. In nucleotides, the CDR3 is TGTGCCAGCATGAATAACAGGGGCGGAAACACTGAAGCTTTCTTT.

The sample holds many counts of this clonotype. The chain uses TRBV12-3 or TRBV12-4 and TRBJ1-1, with D hard to call. CDR3 length equals 15 residues. With 1 base removed from V and 1 base from J, the gap between germline ends came to 10 bases. The CDR3 protein is CASSLDGNTNTEAFF. The CDR3 DNA sequence: TGTGCCAGCAGTTTAGATGGCAACACGAACACTGAAGCTTTCTTT.

This sequence joins TRBV27 and TRBJ1-5; 10 nucleotides match TRBD1. The CDR3 has 18 residues. In germline, CDR1 is MNHEY, CDR2 SMNVEV (reference sequence). After removal of 4 bases from V and 3 bases from J, the junction contained 12 bases not matched to a gene. CDR3 loop: CASSSFRDRGLTNQPQHF. CDR3 nucleotide sequence: TGTGCCAGCAGTTCATTCCGGGACAGGGGTCTAACCAATCAGCCCCAGCATTTT.

J is TRBJ2-5 and V is TRBV20-1; D is perhaps TRBD1 (6 bases). This CDR3 is 14 amino acids long. CDR1 DFQATT and CDR2 SNEGSKA come from the germline V gene (reference sequence). Trimming took off 1 base at V and 2 bases at J, with 11 bases between the two ends. CDR3 region: CSARGRDNQETQYF. The CDR3 coding sequence is TGCAGTGCTAGAGGCCGGGACAATCAAGAGACCCAGTACTTC.

The sample holds a few counts of this clonotype. This chain links TRBV3-1 with TRBJ2-1; TRBD2 agrees at 10 bases. The length of the CDR3 is 16 residues. Germline CDR1 LGHDT, CDR2 YNNKEL (reference sequence). The V segment lost 4 bases and the J segment 4 bases; nucleotides outside the gene matches: 7. The CDR3, as DNA: TGTGCCAGCAGCCGGGCCGGGACTAGCGTTTACAATGAGCAGTTCTTC. This translates into CASSRAGTSVYNEQFF.

This clonotype was recorded at least ten times. The chain has TRBV19 and TRBJ1-1; no clear D gene. Trimming removed 2 bases at V and 1 base at J, with 8 bases between. There are 14 residues in the CDR3. Germline CDR1 LNHDA, CDR2 SQIVND (reference sequence). Here the CDR3 reads CASSIPTENTEAFF. In DNA, the CDR3 is TGTGCCAGTAGTATACCCACAGAGAACACTGAAGCTTTCTTT.

Ten or more counts support this clonotype. The chain links TRBV18 to TRBJ2-7; possible D gene TRBD1, 6 bases. The germline V gene encodes CDR1 KGHSH and CDR2 LQKENI. The V and J ends lost 2 bases and 1 base respectively, with 9 bases between them. This CDR3 is 14 amino acids long. CDR3 in amino acids: CASSPSQGSYEQYF. In DNA form, the CDR3 reads TGTGCCAGCTCACCAAGTCAGGGGTCCTACGAGCAGTACTTC.

The chain is built from TRBV20-1 and TRBJ1-5; 9 bases match TRBD1. The length of the CDR3 is 16 residues. V lost 6 bases, J lost 3 bases, and 12 bases stayed unmatched. Germline values: CDR1 DFQATT, CDR2 SNEGSKA (reference sequence). This chain's CDR3 is CSASQTGGFPNQPQHF. The CDR3, as DNA: TGCAGTGCCAGCCAAACAGGGGGCTTCCCCAATCAGCCCCAGCATTTT.